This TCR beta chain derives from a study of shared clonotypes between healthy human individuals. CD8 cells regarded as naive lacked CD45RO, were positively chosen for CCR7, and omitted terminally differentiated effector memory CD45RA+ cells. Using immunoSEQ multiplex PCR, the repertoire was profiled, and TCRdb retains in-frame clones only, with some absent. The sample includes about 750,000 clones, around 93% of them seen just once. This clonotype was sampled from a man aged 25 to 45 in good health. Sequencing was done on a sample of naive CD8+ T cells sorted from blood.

This chain's CDR3 is CASSLIGTVPFTEAFF. CDR3 coding DNA: TGTGCCAGCAGCTTAATCGGGACAGTACCTTTCACTGAAGCTTTCTTT. This rearrangement joins TRBV7-9 to TRBJ1-1; 7 positions match TRBD1. CDR3 length equals 16 residues. Trimming took 2 bases from V and 4 from J; bases not matched to a gene: 10. Germline loops: CDR1 SEHNR, CDR2 FQNEAQ (reference sequence).